This T cell receptor (beta chain) was sequenced during a study of blood T cell repertoires in COVID-19. Study-level information: COVID-19 samples from acute and convalescent phases originated in the United States, Italy and Spain. PBMCs, B-cell-depleted T cells, or T cells were the source of the cDNA or gDNA that made up the material.

Authors' methods: For nucleated cells, counts were estimated from reference gene primer amplification. Data came from immunoSEQ multiplex PCR; TCRdb stores just in-frame clones and leaves some out. D and trimming were read from the DNA, whereas the V and J calls and clone size are those reported in that table. The sample includes around 140,000 clones, around 81% of them seen just once. Sequenced input: peripheral blood. The receptor's source is a human donor in a cohort sampled during active COVID-19.

CDR3 residues: CASSPGGGSSYEQYF. In DNA, the CDR3 is TGCGCCAGCAGCCCAGGAGGGGGCAGCTCCTACGAGCAGTACTTC. This chain joins TRBV5-1 and TRBJ2-7; D possibly corresponds to TRBD1 (7 bases). Germline V gives CDR1 SGHRS, CDR2 YFSETQ. This CDR3 is built from 15 residues. V lost 4 bases and J lost 0, with 14 bases in between. Variable domain in full (rest from reference TRBV5-1 and TRBJ2-7): KAGVTQTPRYLIKTRGQQVTLSCSPISGHRSVSWYQQTPGQGLQFLFEYFSETQRNKGNFPGRFSGRQFSNSRSEMNVSTLELGDSALYLCASSPGGGSSYEQYFGPGTRLTVT.